This T cell receptor beta chain is drawn from a study of cytomegalovirus exposure and HLA in healthy donors. Of note for this clone: Antigen specificity is unknown.

The CDR3 consists of 15 residues. The germline V gene has CDR1 SGHDT and CDR2 YYEEEE. The ends lost 4 bases at V and 2 bases at J; junction bases unmatched: 6. Study findings and constraints: Upon later analysis, TCR association rates were observed to vary by HLA locus, being highest for DRB1 and lowest for HLA-C. Productive rates of about 87% or about 30% were seen for most TCR beta V segments in an earlier analysis.

Both 60 Vbeta primers and 13 Jbeta primers went into the PCR. The data were produced by immunoSEQ multiplex PCR, yet TCRdb's version contains in-frame clones alone and is incomplete. The sample has 190,000 or so clones; 75% to 85% are singletons. This chain links TRBV5-6 with TRBJ1-5; 7 bases map to TRBD1. Material for sequencing was PBMCs. The origin of this receptor is a boy younger than 18 in good health and CMV-seronegative. CDR3 DNA sequence: TGTGCCAGCAGCAGTCGGGACAGCGGCAATCAGCCCCAGCATTTT. This sequence encodes CASSSRDSGNQPQHF.